These T cell receptor beta chains were read from a single sample in a study of blood T cells in healthy people across ages. TCRdb passed the 5' RACE reads through MiXCR, listing each CDR3 protein once. The data show about 640,000 distinct CDR3 sequences, with about 54% seen just once and approximately 37% held by the top ten. Material for sequencing was blood. Receptors were obtained from a man in his 60s in good health. Both conserved end residues are part of each CDR3. Fields, in order: clone size, V gene, J gene, D gene, CDR3 DNA, CDR3 protein. A D gene is named only where the DNA matches it firmly. Clone size, where shown, is once, few, many, or a class for clones that have expanded.

-,TRBV10-3,TRBJ2-7,-,TGTGCCATCAGGGACCCCGGGACGGCCTACGAGCAGTACTTC,CAIRDPGTAYEQYF
-,TRBV3-1,TRBJ1-6,-,TGTGCCAGCAGGCCTGGACGGGACTCACCCCTCCACTTT,CASRPGRDSPLHF
-,TRBV12-3/TRBV12-4,TRBJ2-7,TRBD2,TGTGCCAGCAGTCCACGCTCGGGACTAGCCATCTTCGACTACGAGCAGTACTTC,CASSPRSGLAIFDYEQYF
-,TRBV5-6,TRBJ2-7,-,TGTGCCAGCAGCTTGGCCCTATGGGCCAGTACCTACGAGCAGTACTTC,CASSLALWASTYEQYF
-,TRBV5-1,TRBJ2-3,TRBD2,TGCGCCAGCGGGTTGAGAGCGGGGGGGAGCACAGATACGCAGTATTTT,CASGLRAGGSTDTQYF
-,TRBV11-2,TRBJ2-3,-,TGTGCCAGCAGCACCTACGGCGTGGGCACAGATACGCAGTATTTT,CASSTYGVGTDTQYF
-,TRBV12-3/TRBV12-4,TRBJ2-5,-,TGTGCCAGCAATTCAGGGAGCTTCGAGGAGACCCAGTACTTC,CASNSGSFEETQYF
-,TRBV5-4,TRBJ1-2,-,TGTGCCAGCAGCTTGGATGAAGGGGACTATGGCTACACCTTC,CASSLDEGDYGYTF
-,TRBV7-6,TRBJ2-2,-,TGTGCCAGCAGCTATTGGGAGAACACCGGGGAGCTGTTTTTT,CASSYWENTGELFF
-,TRBV25-1,TRBJ1-2,-,TGTGCCAGCAGTGAGAAACGGTCCTATGGCTACACCTTC,CASSEKRSYGYTF
once,TRBV21-1,TRBJ2-1,-,TGTGCCAGCAGCAACAATAGGAGCTCCTACAATGAGCAGTTCTTC,CASSNNRSSYNEQFF
-,TRBV9,TRBJ2-1,TRBD2,TGTGCCAGCAGCCCTACTAGCGGGGAACGGTTCTTC,CASSPTSGERFF
-,TRBV28,TRBJ2-3,TRBD2,TGTGCCAGCAGCCCCGGGGCTAGCGGGGTTTCTAGCACAGATACGCAGTATTTT,CASSPGASGVSSTDTQYF
few,TRBV13,TRBJ2-3,TRBD2,TGTGCCAGCAGCTTAGGTCTAGCGGGGGCAGGAGATACGCAGTATTTT,CASSLGLAGAGDTQYF
-,TRBV9,TRBJ2-7,-,TGTGCCAGCAGCGTAGAGCAGGGCGGCGATGAGCAGTACTTC,CASSVEQGGDEQYF
-,TRBV25-1,TRBJ1-4,-,TGTGCCAGCAGTGAAGGGGTCAACAGATTTAATGAAAAACTGTTTTTT,CASSEGVNRFNEKLFF
-,TRBV27,TRBJ1-2,-,TGTGCCAGCAGTTTAACCCCTCGCGGCGTCTATGGCTACACCTTC,CASSLTPRGVYGYTF
few,TRBV5-5,TRBJ2-7,TRBD2,TGTGCCAGCAGCTTGCTTAGCGGGGGGGCCGTGTCCTACGAGCAGTACTTC,CASSLLSGGAVSYEQYF
-,TRBV27,TRBJ2-3,TRBD1,TGTGCCAGCAGTTTACCCTCGGGACAGGGCCCCACAGATACGCAGTATTTT,CASSLPSGQGPTDTQYF